This TCR beta chain was sequenced for a study of cytomegalovirus exposure and HLA in healthy donors. Overall study results and limits: Reports credit the classifier with highly specific, highly sensitive diagnosis of cytomegalovirus status. It emerged from a later analysis that several of the most significant clusters appeared to be linked to common viral pathogens.

Amplification used 60 Vbeta primers and 13 Jbeta primers. Assay: immunoSEQ multiplex PCR; the TCRdb copy retains only in-frame clones and omits some. The table includes about 98,000 clones, 55% to 75% detected once. With regard to this clone: As yet, its antigen is unknown.

This clonotype was obtained from a man aged 45-60 years in good health and CMV-seronegative. The sample was PBMCs.

CDR3 nucleotides: TGCGCCAGCAGCGGTAAACAGGGGTTCGACGAGCAGTACTTC. Translating it yields CASSGKQGFDEQYF. The rearrangement links TRBV5-1 to TRBJ2-7, with 7 positions matching TRBD1. CDR3 size: 14 residues. Germline V gene sequence: CDR1 SGHRS, CDR2 YFSETQ. J was trimmed by 5 bases and V by 4 bases; bases with no gene match: 9.